This T cell receptor (beta chain) came from a study of naive and memory T cell subsets. Study conclusions and caveats: This RNA-based method may be sensitive to activation-related transcript changes.

An oligonucleotide containing a UMI was ligated to the 3' end of TCR cDNA. Whole blood, roughly 2.4 ml, came from adult healthy volunteers. Unsorted total RNA, 1 to 1000 ng, was DNase treated before reverse transcription. A remark on this clonotype: The antigen is not known.

The SP2 primer and nested alpha and beta constant region primers amplified ligated cDNA in four rounds. For blood and skin samples, reverse transcription used TCR alpha and beta constant primers. MiXCR, applied by TCRdb to the 5' RACE reads, yields one record per CDR3 protein. The table has more than 50,000 distinct CDR3 sequences, 7.2% seen once. The TCR comes from a male donor in good health.

The CDR3 sequence: CASSQVGTARRGRNEQFF. In nucleotides, the CDR3 is TGTGCCAGCAGCCAAGTTGGAACAGCGCGGAGGGGTAGGAATGAGCAGTTCTTC. The gene calls are TRBV14 and TRBJ2-1; maybe TRBD2 (6 bases). With 1 base removed from V and 7 bases from J, the gap between germline ends came to 23 bases. The CDR3 covers 18 residues. Germline values: CDR1 SGHDN, CDR2 FVKESK.